This passage covers 18 T cell receptor beta chains from one sample sequenced in a study of tumour-infiltrating T cells in Burkitt lymphoma. Assay used: immunoSEQ multiplex PCR; TCRdb lists only in-frame clones, some missing. This table holds about 13,000 clones, less than 90% found once. Sequencing was carried out using tumor tissue. The receptor source for this set is a human donor with diffuse large B-cell lymphoma.

This clone was counted a single time. The chain links TRBV6-5 to TRBJ2-1; the D gene is possibly TRBD1 (6 bases). Trimming took 5 bases from V and 2 from J, leaving 13 bases between them. The CDR3 totals 15 residues. Germline V lookup: CDR1 MNHEY, CDR2 SVGAGI. The CDR3 protein is CASSTTRGTYNEQFF. The CDR3 nucleotides are TGTGCCAGCAGTACAACCAGGGGAACCTACAATGAGCAGTTCTTC.

The chain recombines TRBV27 with TRBJ1-6; unclear D gene. V was shortened by 7 bases and J by 6 bases, with 13 bases between the two germline ends. Looked up from germline, CDR1 is MNHEY and CDR2 is SMNVEV (reference sequence). The CDR3 is 14 amino acids. CDR3 sequence reads: CASTPRQANSPLHF. For the CDR3, the DNA is TGTGCCAGCACCCCGCGGCAGGCTAATTCACCCCTCCACTTT.

The V and J genes are TRBV9 and TRBJ2-7; 7 nucleotides line up with TRBD2. The J segment lost 4 bases and the V segment lost 4 bases, leaving 2 bases of the junction unmatched. In germline, CDR1 is SGDLS, CDR2 YYNGEE. The CDR3 sequence is 12 residues long. This CDR3 is CASSPGGYEQYF. The CDR3 DNA sequence: TGTGCCAGCAGCCCCGGGGGGTACGAGCAGTACTTC. The full variable domain, with the rest looked up from reference TRBV9 and TRBJ2-7, is DSGVTQTPKHLITATGQRVTLRCSPRSGDLSVYWYQQSLDQGLQFLIQYYNGEERAKGNILERFSAQQFPDLHSELNLSSLELGDSALYFCASSPGGYEQYFGPGTRLTVT.

The chain has TRBV27 and TRBJ2-5, with 7 nucleotides matching TRBD1. The V segment lost 2 bases and the J segment 5 bases; nucleotides outside the gene matches: 8. Germline V gives CDR1 MNHEY, CDR2 SMNVEV (reference sequence). The CDR3 contains 15 residues. This chain's CDR3 is CASSLQHDREETQYF. The CDR3 nucleotides are TGTGCCAGCAGTTTACAGCACGACAGGGAGGAGACCCAGTACTTC.

This chain links TRBV4-3 with TRBJ2-5; 8 bases map to TRBD2. This CDR3 is 15 amino acids long. Germline V CDR1 and CDR2: LGHNA, YSLEER. The V segment lost 1 base and the J segment 5 bases; nucleotides outside the gene matches: 6. The CDR3 DNA reads as TGCGCCAGCAGCCAAGTAGGACTAGCTGGCGAGACCCAGTACTTC. Translated: CASSQVGLAGETQYF.

In its sample, this clone was seen a few times. The chain joins TRBV27 to TRBJ2-1, with D unresolved. The CDR3 sequence is 13 residues long. V was shortened by 3 bases and J by 7 bases, with 10 bases between the two germline ends. CDR1 and CDR2 (germline): MNHEY, SMNVEV (reference sequence). The CDR3 reads CASSFGMPNEQFF. The CDR3 DNA follows: TGTGCCAGCAGTTTTGGGATGCCAAATGAGCAGTTCTTC.

The rearrangement uses TRBV27 and TRBJ2-2, with no clear D. The CDR3 runs to 14 residues. V shed 0 bases and J shed 1 base, with 3 bases lying between them. Germline V gene lookup returns CDR1 MNHEY and CDR2 SMNVEV (reference sequence). The DNA of the CDR3 is TGTGCCAGCAGTTTATCGGTGAACACCGGGGAGCTGTTTTTT. Residues: CASSLSVNTGELFF.

J is TRBJ2-3 and V is TRBV5-1; tentative D call: TRBD2 (6 bases). The CDR3 has 16 residues. Deletions cut 4 bases from V and 0 bases from J, with 15 bases between. Germline V gene sequence: CDR1 SGHRS, CDR2 YFSETQ. The CDR3 nucleotides read TGCGCCAGCAGCCTCGTGGGACTCCGTAGCACAGATACGCAGTATTTT. This sequence encodes CASSLVGLRSTDTQYF.

The CDR3 loop is CASSPGTGGEQYF. The CDR3 bases are TGTGCCAGCAGCCCCGGGACAGGGGGCGAGCAGTACTTC. The V call is TRBV7-9, the J call TRBJ2-5; 11 bases line up with TRBD1. The assigned J gene may be wrong: the sequence end matches TRBJ2-7 better. CDR1 and CDR2 (germline): SEHNR, FQNEAQ (reference sequence). The CDR3 has 13 residues.

The V call is TRBV5-4, the J call TRBJ1-1; D may be TRBD1 (6 bases). The ends were cut back, 2 bases at V and 0 bases at J, with 11 bases in the middle. Germline-derived CDR1 and CDR2 are SGHNT and YYREEE (reference sequence). This CDR3 spans 15 amino acids. For the CDR3, the DNA is TGTGCCAGCAGCTTCGGAGGGGGGATGAACACTGAAGCTTTCTTT. Protein sequence: CASSFGGGMNTEAFF.

The gene calls are TRBV6-5 and TRBJ2-5; a possible D gene is TRBD2 (7 bases). The CDR3 contains 15 residues. Trimming took off 6 bases at V and 5 bases at J, with 19 bases between the two ends. Germline V gene lookup returns CDR1 MNHEY and CDR2 SVGAGI. Here the CDR3 reads CASSPILGGQETQYF. The CDR3 coding sequence is TGTGCCAGCAGCCCGATTTTGGGGGGGCAGGAGACCCAGTACTTC.

CDR3 protein: CSASTNLGYTF. The CDR3 DNA reads TGCAGTGCTTCCACTAACTTGGGCTACACCTTC. This chain uses TRBV20-1 with TRBJ1-2; unclear D gene. CDR3 size: 11 residues. Trimming removed 5 bases at V and 8 bases at J, with 12 bases between. Looked up from germline, CDR1 is DFQATT and CDR2 is SNEGSKA (reference sequence).

This clone was observed once. The chain recombines TRBV7-2 with TRBJ1-2; no clear D. Germline V gives CDR1 SGHTA, CDR2 FQGNSA. CDR3 length: 14 amino acids. V lost 2 bases to trimming and J lost 8 bases, with 15 bases between them. The CDR3 reads CASSLPSFSGGYTF. The DNA for the CDR3 is TGTGCCAGCAGCTTACCATCATTCTCTGGCGGCTACACCTTC.

The chain has TRBV29-1 and TRBJ1-1, with unresolved D. CDR3 size: 13 residues. The germline V gene has CDR1 SQVTM and CDR2 ANQGSEA. With 3 bases removed from V and 4 bases from J, the gap between germline ends came to 12 bases. The CDR3 loop reads CSVDLRRSTEAFF. The CDR3 DNA sequence: TGCAGCGTTGATCTCCGGAGGAGCACTGAAGCTTTCTTT.

Here the CDR3 DNA reads TGTGCCAGCAGGTCGGACTATGGCTACACCTTC. It translates to CASRSDYGYTF. The rearrangement uses TRBV11-2 and TRBJ1-2; no reliable D call. Germline V gene data show CDR1 as SGHAT and CDR2 as FQNNGV. The ends were cut back, 6 bases at V and 3 bases at J, with 5 bases in the middle. This CDR3 contains 11 residues. Looking up the rest from reference TRBV11-2 and TRBJ1-2 gives the full variable domain: EAGVAQSPRYKIIEKRQSVAFWCNPISGHATLYWYQQILGQGPKLLIQFQNNGVVDDSQLPKDRFSAERLKGVDSTLKIQPAKLEDSAVYLCASRSDYGYTFGSGTRLTVV.

The gene calls are TRBV4-1 and TRBJ2-3, with TRBD2 identical over 7 bases. J lost 2 bases, V lost 1 base, and 9 bases had no gene match. The CDR3 consists of 17 residues. The germline V gene encodes CDR1 MGHRA and CDR2 YSYEKL. The CDR3 DNA follows: TGCGCCAGCAGCCAAGTGGGAAGCGGGGCCTTCACAGATACGCAGTATTTT. It specifies CASSQVGSGAFTDTQYF.

The chain combines TRBV19 with TRBJ1-2; 8 positions agree with TRBD1. Trimming at V came to 6 bases and at J to 1 base, leaving 7 bases not matched to a gene. CDR3 length: 15 residues. Germline assignment: CDR1 LNHDA and CDR2 SQIVND (reference sequence). The CDR3: CASSVRTGNNYGYTF. The CDR3, as DNA: TGTGCCAGTAGCGTTAGGACAGGGAATAACTATGGCTACACCTTC.

This clone was seen just once. This rearrangement joins TRBV10-3 to TRBJ1-1; perhaps TRBD1 as D (5 bases). Trimming removed 7 bases from V and 6 bases from J, with 21 bases in between. The length of the CDR3 is 15 residues. CDR1 ENHRY and CDR2 SYGVKD come from the germline V gene. In nucleotides, the CDR3 is TGTGCCATCACCGCACTCCGGGACTCGGGAGCTGAAGCTTTCTTT. It yields the protein CAITALRDSGAEAFF.